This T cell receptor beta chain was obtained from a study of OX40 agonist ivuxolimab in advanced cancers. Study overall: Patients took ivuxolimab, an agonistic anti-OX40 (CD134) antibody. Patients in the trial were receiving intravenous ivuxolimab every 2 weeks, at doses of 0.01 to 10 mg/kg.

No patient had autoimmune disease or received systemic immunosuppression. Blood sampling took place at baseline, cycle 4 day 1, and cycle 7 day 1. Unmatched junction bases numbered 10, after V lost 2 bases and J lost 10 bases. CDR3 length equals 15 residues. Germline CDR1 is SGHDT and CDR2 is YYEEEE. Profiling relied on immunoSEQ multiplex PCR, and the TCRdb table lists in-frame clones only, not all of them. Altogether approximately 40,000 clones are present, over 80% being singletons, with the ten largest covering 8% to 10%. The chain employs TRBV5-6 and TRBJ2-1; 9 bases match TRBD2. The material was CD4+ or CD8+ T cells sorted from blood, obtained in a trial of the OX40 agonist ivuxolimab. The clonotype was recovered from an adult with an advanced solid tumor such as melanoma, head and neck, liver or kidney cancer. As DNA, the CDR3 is TGTGCCAGCAGCTTAGGGACTAGCCTCCGGAGGGAGCAGTTCTTC. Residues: CASSLGTSLRREQFF.